The clone carrying this TCR beta chain was found a few times. The record originates from a study of kidney transplant recipient with SARS-CoV-2 infection. Per germline, CDR1 SGHRS and CDR2 YFSETQ. V lost 0 bases, J lost 0 bases, and 9 bases lay in between. The CDR3 runs 16 residues. TCRdb re-called the reads through MiXCR, storing one row per CDR3 protein. The table has under 300,000 distinct CDR3 sequences, 29% seen once. This clonotype was sampled from a male patient between 25 and 40 years old who had COVID-19 and was a kidney transplant recipient. Some T cells may be transferred from the graft donor. The sample here was a blood sample, taken at baseline and on day 111 from a kidney transplant recipient. The rearrangement links TRBV5-1 to TRBJ2-2; the D is unclear. CDR3 protein: CASSLVVGPNTGELFF. As DNA, the CDR3 is TGCGCCAGCAGCTTGGTGGTCGGGCCGAACACCGGGGAGCTGTTTTTT.